This T cell receptor beta chain was sequenced for a study of CD8 T cells in Susac syndrome. The germline gives CDR1 MNHEY, CDR2 SVGEGT. This CDR3 has 15 amino acids. Trimming stripped 2 bases from V and 7 bases from J, with 15 bases between. Random-hexamer reverse transcription was applied to 0.5 to 1 ug RNA. TCRdb reprocessed the immunoSEQ multiplex PCR reads via MiXCR and lists one record per CDR3 protein. Of almost 450,000 distinct CDR3 sequences listed, roughly 85% are singletons. Sequencing used CD8+ T cells from PBMCs. This TCR derives from a human donor with multiple sclerosis. The V and J genes are TRBV6-2 or TRBV6-3 and TRBJ2-1, with a possible D match to TRBD2 (6 bases). The CDR3 DNA sequence: TGTGCCAGCAGTTACCCAGAGTGGGGGGAAAATGAGCAGTTCTTC. It is translated as CASSYPEWGENEQFF.